Listed here are 2 T cell receptor beta chains from one sample, sequenced in a study of T cells after yellow fever vaccination. TCRdb ran MiXCR on the 5' RACE reads and lists one entry per CDR3 protein. The top ten hold around 16% of the sample, which has a few hundred thousand distinct CDR3 sequences, approximately 16% seen once. Sample: PBMCs, taken 5 to 6 days after the first yellow fever vaccination. These receptors all stem from a man aged 18 to 29 who received the YFV17D yellow fever vaccine.

Worth noting for this clonotype: Mismatch with germline at one junction end may stem from a read error. The V and J genes are TRBV7-2 and TRBJ2-3, with TRBD2 identical over 12 bases. There are 16 residues in the CDR3. Germline CDR1 reads SGHTA; CDR2 reads FQGNSA. CDR3 bases: TGTGCCAGCACCTTAACTAGCGGGGGGCCTGCAGATACGCAGTATTTT. Amino acid sequence: CASTLTSGGPADTQYF.

This clonotype showed up just once. The chain employs TRBV4-1 and TRBJ2-3, with 11 bases identical to TRBD2. After removal of 3 bases from V and 5 bases from J, the junction contained 19 bases not matched to a gene. This CDR3 comprises 20 residues. Per the germline V gene, CDR1 is MGHRA and CDR2 is YSYEKL. The CDR3 sequence: CASSHPPPLAGGRFRDTQYF. CDR3 coding DNA: TGCGCCAGCAGCCACCCCCCGCCGCTAGCGGGGGGCAGGTTTAGAGATACGCAGTATTTT.